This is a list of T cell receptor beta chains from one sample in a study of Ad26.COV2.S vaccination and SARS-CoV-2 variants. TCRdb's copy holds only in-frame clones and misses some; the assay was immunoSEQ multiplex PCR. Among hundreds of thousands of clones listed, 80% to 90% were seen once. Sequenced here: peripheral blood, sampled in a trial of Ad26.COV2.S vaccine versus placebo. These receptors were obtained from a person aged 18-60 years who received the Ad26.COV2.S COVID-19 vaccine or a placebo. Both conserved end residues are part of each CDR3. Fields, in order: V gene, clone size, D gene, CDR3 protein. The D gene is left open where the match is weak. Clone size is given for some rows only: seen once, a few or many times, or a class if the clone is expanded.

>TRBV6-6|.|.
CASSYPEGGEQFF
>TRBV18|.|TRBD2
CASSTRLAGTSDTQYF
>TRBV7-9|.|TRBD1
CASSLGDGTGSSSPLHF
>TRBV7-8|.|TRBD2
CASSFLAAYNEQFF
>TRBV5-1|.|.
CASSSPEGLLGGYTF
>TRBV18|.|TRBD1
CASSPAGQGFSGELFF
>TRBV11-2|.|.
CASSLVPGGDTQYF
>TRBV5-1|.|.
CASSLDGGEQPQHF
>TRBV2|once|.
CASIEQDYGYTF
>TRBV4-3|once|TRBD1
CASSQDRGQPGYTF
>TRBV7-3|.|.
CASSSHGAGPGELFF
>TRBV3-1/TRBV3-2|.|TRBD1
CASSRTGGGNTIYF
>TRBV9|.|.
CASSPSGGLRAQYF